The clone carrying this T cell receptor beta chain was seen a few times. Its antigen is currently unknown. The authors' processing: Variation in CDR3 across clinicopathological groups served as the basis for constructing a distant-metastasis classifier in papillary thyroid cancer. TCRdb used MiXCR to call clones anew from the PCR reads. These V and J calls derive from TCRdb rather than the authors' analysis. Seen here are about 47,000 clones, around 23% observed once, and the top ten hold around 3.2%. The germline V gene has CDR1 MNHNY and CDR2 SVGAGI (reference sequence). The CDR3 is 15 amino acids. V shed 7 bases and J shed 8 bases, with 21 bases lying between them. The data stem from a study of metastatic and nonmetastatic thyroid tumors. Study details: It was across blood and tumor or nodule tissue from malignant and benign thyroid patients that repertoires were compared. Regarding the study as a whole: Significantly higher TCR beta diversity was reportedly seen in malignant thyroid tumors than benign nodules, in blood and tumor.

Nobody among the patients had been given any treatment before thyroid surgery. This clonotype was obtained from a male donor with papillary thyroid cancer or a benign thyroid nodule (not recorded which). Some clones in this sample may be carry-over from other donors' samples. This sequence joins TRBV6-6 and TRBJ2-1; possibly TRBD2 for D (6 bases). Material: blood. The CDR3 bases are TGTGCCAGCACTTTCTCATCGGGACTTCTCGATGAGCAGTTCTTC. Protein product: CASTFSSGLLDEQFF.